This is a list of T cell receptor beta chains from one sample in a study of spatial heterogeneity in lung cancer. One entry per CDR3 protein results from TCRdb running MiXCR on the 5' RACE reads. In the table there are under 45,000 distinct CDR3 sequences, around 7.6% of which are singletons. Sequences were derived from PBMCs, sampled at follow-up. The receptors shown here come from a male donor with early-stage non-small cell lung cancer. Both conserved end residues are part of each CDR3. D genes are given only for firm matches. Rows may omit the clone size; those that give it use once, few, many or a size class.

J gene,V gene,clone size,D gene,CDR3 protein,CDR3 DNA
TRBJ2-3,TRBV10-1,-,-,CASSESLTDTQYF,TGCGCCAGCAGTGAGTCTCTCACAGATACGCAGTATTTT
TRBJ2-3,TRBV3-1,many,TRBD2,CASSQWAGDADTQYF,TGTGCCAGCAGCCAATGGGCGGGGGACGCAGATACGCAGTATTTT
TRBJ2-1,TRBV7-2,many,-,CASSLRRNNEQFF,TGTGCCAGCAGCTTAAGGCGAAACAATGAGCAGTTCTTC
TRBJ2-7,TRBV11-2,many,-,CASRPTGIPYEQYF,TGTGCCAGCAGGCCCACAGGGATCCCCTACGAGCAGTACTTC
TRBJ1-4,TRBV29-1,many,-,CSVEEGPGGEKLFF,TGCAGCGTTGAAGAGGGACCGGGTGGTGAAAAACTGTTTTTT
TRBJ1-1,TRBV10-3,many,-,CAISDPQVYSHTEAFF,TGTGCCATCAGTGATCCTCAGGTATATTCCCACACTGAAGCTTTCTTT
TRBJ1-1,TRBV3-1,-,-,CASTRAGESGAFF,TGTGCCAGCACCCGAGCCGGGGAATCGGGAGCTTTCTTT
TRBJ2-2,TRBV29-1,many,-,CSVEENTGELFF,TGCAGCGTTGAGGAGAACACCGGGGAGCTGTTTTTT
TRBJ2-5,TRBV7-6,medium-sized,-,CACGRIQETQYF,TGTGCCTGCGGGCGCATCCAAGAGACCCAGTACTTC
TRBJ2-3,TRBV7-8,many,TRBD1,CASRLGGDTDTQYF,TGTGCCAGCAGACTAGGGGGCGACACAGATACGCAGTATTTT
TRBJ1-3,TRBV29-1,many,-,CSVEEVGENTIYF,TGCAGCGTTGAAGAGGTCGGAGAAAACACCATATATTTT
TRBJ2-7,TRBV7-9,many,-,CASSFPHKTGAYEQYF,TGTGCCAGCAGCTTCCCACACAAAACCGGGGCCTACGAGCAGTACTTC
TRBJ2-5,TRBV12-3/TRBV12-4,few,-,CASTSRLGRGVQETQYF,TGTGCCAGCACTTCCCGTCTTGGAAGGGGGGTCCAAGAGACCCAGTACTTC
TRBJ2-7,TRBV4-2,many,-,CASSQDRLGVGSSEQYF,TGTGCCAGCAGCCAAGATCGGTTAGGGGTCGGGTCGAGCGAGCAGTACTTC
TRBJ2-2,TRBV7-6,many,-,CASSRASGTNTGELFF,TGTGCCAGCAGCCGGGCGTCCGGGACCAACACCGGGGAGCTGTTTTTT
TRBJ2-3,TRBV11-1,many,-,CASSSSGKTETQYF,TGTGCCAGCAGCTCTTCCGGGAAAACGGAGACGCAGTATTTT
TRBJ2-5,TRBV5-1,-,TRBD1,CASSQIGWDRGETQYF,TGCGCCAGCAGCCAGATTGGATGGGACAGAGGAGAGACCCAGTACTTC
TRBJ2-5,TRBV11-2,few,-,CASSLGHLQETQYF,TGTGCCAGCAGCTTGGGACACCTCCAAGAGACCCAGTACTTC
TRBJ1-4,TRBV7-9,many,-,CASSSGSKGVEKLFF,TGTGCCAGCAGCTCGGGATCGAAGGGCGTCGAAAAACTGTTTTTT
TRBJ1-4,TRBV2,few,TRBD1,CASSGRGTGGEKLFF,TGTGCCAGCAGTGGCCGCGGGACAGGGGGTGAAAAACTGTTTTTT
TRBJ2-2,TRBV7-9,few,-,CASSLKIRSKETGELFF,TGTGCCAGCAGCTTAAAAATAAGGTCTAAGGAAACCGGGGAGCTGTTTTTT
TRBJ2-1,TRBV3-1,-,TRBD1,CASSHQGAYNEQFF,TGTGCCAGCAGCCACCAGGGGGCCTACAATGAGCAGTTCTTC
TRBJ2-5,TRBV29-1,few,-,CSVYGGQETQYF,TGCAGCGTTTATGGCGGGCAAGAGACCCAGTACTTC
TRBJ2-3,TRBV5-4,many,TRBD1,CASSRDREGDTQYF,TGTGCCAGCAGCCGGGACAGGGAAGGAGATACGCAGTATTTT
TRBJ2-5,TRBV11-2,many,-,CASSRQETQYF,TGTGCCAGCAGCCGCCAAGAGACCCAGTACTTC
TRBJ2-5,TRBV12-3/TRBV12-4,many,TRBD1,CASSLGTGQETQYF,TGTGCCAGCAGTTTAGGGACAGGCCAAGAGACCCAGTACTTC
TRBJ2-5,TRBV11-2,once,-,CASSFALETQYF,TGTGCCAGCAGCTTCGCGTTGGAGACCCAGTACTTC
TRBJ2-7,TRBV2,-,TRBD1,CASLRTGAYEQYF,TGTGCCAGCCTTCGGACAGGGGCCTACGAGCAGTACTTC
TRBJ2-1,TRBV27,many,-,CASTQIGNSNEQFF,TGTGCCAGCACCCAAATCGGGAACTCCAATGAGCAGTTCTTC